This T cell receptor (beta chain) was found in a study of cytomegalovirus exposure and HLA in healthy donors. Concerning this clone: What it binds is not known.

This CDR3 has 15 residues. Trimming removed 0 bases at V and 3 bases at J, with 9 bases between. The V gene's germline CDR1 is SGHAT and CDR2 FQNNGV. The PCR employed 60 Vbeta primers together with 13 Jbeta primers. Study processing details: Counted up in a later analysis, unique TCR beta chains came to 65 million to 80 million, with around 9.9 million shared. Some clones are missing from TCRdb's copy, which holds only in-frame ones; the method was immunoSEQ multiplex PCR. The V and J calls and clone size are taken from that table; D and trimming were inferred from the DNA. Here the sample spans some 97,000 clones, around 79% being singletons. Study-wide points: Reports credit the classifier with highly specific, highly sensitive diagnosis of cytomegalovirus status. Productive rates of about 90% or about 30% were seen for most TCR beta V segments in an earlier analysis. V- and J-gene trimming of TCR beta was linked (in a later analysis) to a missense DCLRE1C variant.

Sequencing input: PBMCs. The chain combines TRBV11-2 with TRBJ1-5; D gene ambiguous. The clonotype was recovered from a male donor in good health and CMV-seropositive. As DNA, the CDR3 is TGTGCCAGCAGCTTAGACCGACAAGTCAATCAGCCCCAGCATTTT. Its protein is CASSLDRQVNQPQHF.